The present entry profiles one T cell receptor beta chain with its context. This CDR3 comprises 15 residues. Germline-derived CDR1 and CDR2 are SGHRS and YFSETQ. V was trimmed by 2 bases and J by 7 bases, leaving 13 bases between them. This entry belongs to a study of control samples from healthy donors and cancer patients. Assay: immunoSEQ multiplex PCR; the TCRdb copy retains only in-frame clones and omits some. The table lists 130,000 or so clones, approximately 90% of them singletons. This TCR was sampled from a man in his fifties in good health. The rearrangement joins TRBV5-1 to TRBJ1-6; D not resolved. Source material: blood. In nucleotides, the CDR3 is TGCGCCAGCAGCTTTTTCGGTTCTGGAAATTCACCCCTCCACTTT. This encodes CASSFFGSGNSPLHF.